This T cell receptor (beta chain) was captured by sequencing in a study of early T cells in non-severe SARS-CoV-2 infection. About the study: Bulk RNA isolated from unsorted whole blood underwent sequencing; chains were not paired.

This clonotype came up many times. What it recognizes is unknown. Tagging with unique molecular identifiers was applied to individual cDNA molecules. Using its own MiXCR run on the 5' RACE reads, TCRdb lists one record per CDR3 protein. The table shows roughly 93,000 distinct CDR3 sequences, with roughly 11% occurring only once. Germline CDR1 and CDR2: SGHRS and YFSETQ. The CDR3 sequence is 14 residues long. V was pared by 4 bases and J by 3 bases, with 13 bases between. Study-wide results and limits: VDJdb matching, biased toward anti-spike CD8 responses, missed private and CD4 specificities.

This rearrangement joins TRBV5-1 to TRBJ1-2; TRBD1 might be the D (5 bases). Sample: whole blood. The TCR was taken from an adult who was a healthcare worker with PCR-confirmed SARS-CoV-2 infection or an uninfected control (not recorded which). CDR3 bases: TGCGCCAGCAGCCCCGCCCGGGGCGACTATGGCTACACCTTC. This sequence encodes CASSPARGDYGYTF.